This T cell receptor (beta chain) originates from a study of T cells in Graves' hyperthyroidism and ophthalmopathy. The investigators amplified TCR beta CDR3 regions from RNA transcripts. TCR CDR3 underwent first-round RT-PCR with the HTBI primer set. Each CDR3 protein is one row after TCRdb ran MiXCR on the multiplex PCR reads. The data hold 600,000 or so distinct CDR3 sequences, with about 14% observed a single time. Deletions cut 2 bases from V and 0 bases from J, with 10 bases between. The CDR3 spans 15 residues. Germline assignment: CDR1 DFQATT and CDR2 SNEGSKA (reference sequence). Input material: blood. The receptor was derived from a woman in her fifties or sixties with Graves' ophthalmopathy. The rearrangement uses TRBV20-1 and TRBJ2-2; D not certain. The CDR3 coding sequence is TGCAGTGCTAGAAACATGCAGGCGAACACCGGGGAGCTGTTTTTT. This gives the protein CSARNMQANTGELFF.